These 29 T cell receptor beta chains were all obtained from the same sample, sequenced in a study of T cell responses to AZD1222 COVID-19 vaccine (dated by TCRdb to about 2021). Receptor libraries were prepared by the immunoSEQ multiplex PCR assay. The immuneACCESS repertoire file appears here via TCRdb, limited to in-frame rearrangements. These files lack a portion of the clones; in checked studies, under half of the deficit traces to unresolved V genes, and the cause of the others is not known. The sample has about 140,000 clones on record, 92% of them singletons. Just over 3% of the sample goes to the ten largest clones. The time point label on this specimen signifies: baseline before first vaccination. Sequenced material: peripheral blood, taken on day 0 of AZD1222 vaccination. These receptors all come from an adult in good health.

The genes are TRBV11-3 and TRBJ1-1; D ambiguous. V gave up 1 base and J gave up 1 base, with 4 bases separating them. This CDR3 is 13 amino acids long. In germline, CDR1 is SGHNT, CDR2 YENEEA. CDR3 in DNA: TGTGCCAGCAGCTTAGGGGAGAACACTGAAGCTTTCTTT. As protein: CASSLGENTEAFF.

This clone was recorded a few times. The CDR3 DNA sequence: TGTGCCTGGAGTGGAGGGGGACAGGGACCCTACGAGCAGTACTTC. Translation: CAWSGGGQGPYEQYF. V usage is TRBV30 and J usage is TRBJ2-7; 9 nucleotides agree with TRBD1. Looked up from germline, CDR1 is GTSNPN and CDR2 is SVGIG (reference sequence). The CDR3 covers 15 residues. The V and J ends lost 1 base and 2 bases, in that order; junction bases with no gene match: 6.

In DNA form, the CDR3 reads TGTGCCAGCAGCCTCCGGGGCCACGGGGGCACTGAAGCTTTCTTT. Amino acid sequence: CASSLRGHGGTEAFF. The V and J genes are TRBV5-6 and TRBJ1-1; tentatively, D is TRBD1 (5 bases). This CDR3 has 15 residues. Trimming removed 4 bases at V and 4 bases at J, with 17 bases between. Germline V gene data show CDR1 as SGHDT and CDR2 as YYEEEE.

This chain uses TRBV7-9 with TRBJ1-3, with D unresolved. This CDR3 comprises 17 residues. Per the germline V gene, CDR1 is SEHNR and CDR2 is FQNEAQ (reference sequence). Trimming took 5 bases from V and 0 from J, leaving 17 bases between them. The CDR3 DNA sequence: TGTGCCAGCAGCATGCCCTTCGGACGGCACTCTGGAAACACCATATATTTT. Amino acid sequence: CASSMPFGRHSGNTIYF.

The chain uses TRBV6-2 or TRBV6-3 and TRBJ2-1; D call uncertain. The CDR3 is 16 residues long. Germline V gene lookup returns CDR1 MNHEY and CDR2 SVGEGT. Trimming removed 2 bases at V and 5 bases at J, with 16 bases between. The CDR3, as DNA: TGTGCCAGCAGTTACAGTGACAACCGCCCTAACAATGAGCAGTTCTTC. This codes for CASSYSDNRPNNEQFF.

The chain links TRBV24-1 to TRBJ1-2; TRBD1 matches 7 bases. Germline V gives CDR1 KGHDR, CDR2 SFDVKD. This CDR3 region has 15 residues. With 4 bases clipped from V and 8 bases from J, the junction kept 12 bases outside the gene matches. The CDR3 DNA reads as TGTGCCACCAGTGACCCCAACCGGGACAGAGGAGGCTACACCTTC. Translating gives CATSDPNRDRGGYTF.

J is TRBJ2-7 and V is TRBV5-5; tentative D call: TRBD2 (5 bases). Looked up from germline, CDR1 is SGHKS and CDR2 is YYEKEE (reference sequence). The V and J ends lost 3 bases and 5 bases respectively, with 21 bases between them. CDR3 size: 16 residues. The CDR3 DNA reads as TGTGCCAGCAGCTCGTGGGTTAGGGCTAGCCGGGACGAGCAGTACTTC. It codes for CASSSWVRASRDEQYF.

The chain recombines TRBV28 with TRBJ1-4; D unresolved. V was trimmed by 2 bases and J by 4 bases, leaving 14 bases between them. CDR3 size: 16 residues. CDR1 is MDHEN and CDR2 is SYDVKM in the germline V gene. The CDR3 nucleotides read TGTGCCAGCAGTTTAGGGGTCGGAGCGGGTAATGAAAAACTGTTTTTT. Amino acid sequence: CASSLGVGAGNEKLFF.

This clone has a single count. The CDR3 DNA is TGCAGTGCTGGCCCCAAAGAGACCCAGTACTTC. This codes for CSAGPKETQYF. The chain employs TRBV20-1 and TRBJ2-5; no clear D gene. CDR3 length equals 11 residues. Germline V gives CDR1 DFQATT, CDR2 SNEGSKA (reference sequence). Trimming shortened V by 5 bases and J by 3 bases, and 7 bases separated the two germline ends.

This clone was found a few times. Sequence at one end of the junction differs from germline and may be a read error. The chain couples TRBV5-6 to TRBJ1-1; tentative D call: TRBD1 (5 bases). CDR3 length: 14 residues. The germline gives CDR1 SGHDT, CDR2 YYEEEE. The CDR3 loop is CASSLDKMNTEAFF. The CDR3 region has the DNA TGTGCCAGCAGTTTGGACAAAATGAACACTGAAGCTTTCTTT.

The CDR3, as DNA: TGTGCCAGTAGTATCCCCCCGACTAGCGGGAGGGCCCGTGAGCAGTTCTTC. It translates to CASSIPPTSGRAREQFF. The chain is built from TRBV19 and TRBJ2-1; 14 bases are a match to TRBD2. This CDR3 is 17 amino acids long. Trimming cost V 3 bases and J 9 bases; bases outside gene matches: 10. Germline V gene sequence: CDR1 LNHDA, CDR2 SQIVND (reference sequence).

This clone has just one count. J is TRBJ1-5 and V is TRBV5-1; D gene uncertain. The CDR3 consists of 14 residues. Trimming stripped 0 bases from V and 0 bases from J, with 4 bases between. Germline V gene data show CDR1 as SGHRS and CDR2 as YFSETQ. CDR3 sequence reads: CASSLVPSNQPQHF. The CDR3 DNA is TGCGCCAGCAGCTTGGTTCCTAGCAATCAGCCCCAGCATTTT.

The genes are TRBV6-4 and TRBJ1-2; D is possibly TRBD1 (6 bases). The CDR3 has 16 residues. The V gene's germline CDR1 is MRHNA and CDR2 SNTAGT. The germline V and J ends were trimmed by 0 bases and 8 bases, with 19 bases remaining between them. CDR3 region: CASSDSPLAGARGYTF. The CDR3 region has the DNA TGTGCCAGCAGTGACTCACCCCTTGCAGGGGCACGGGGCTACACCTTC.

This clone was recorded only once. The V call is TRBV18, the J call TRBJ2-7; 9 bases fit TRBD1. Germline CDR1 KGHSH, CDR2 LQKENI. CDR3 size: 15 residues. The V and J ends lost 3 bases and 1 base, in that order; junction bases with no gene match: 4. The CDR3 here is CASSPLGQGSYEQYF. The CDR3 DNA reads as TGTGCCAGCTCACCTCTGGGACAGGGTTCCTACGAGCAGTACTTC.

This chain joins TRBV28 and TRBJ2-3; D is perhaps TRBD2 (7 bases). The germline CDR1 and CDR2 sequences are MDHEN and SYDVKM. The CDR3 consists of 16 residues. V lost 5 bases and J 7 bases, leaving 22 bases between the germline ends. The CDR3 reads CASSLAGGRDRNTQYF. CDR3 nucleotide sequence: TGTGCCAGCAGTCTCGCCGGGGGGCGGGACCGCAATACGCAGTATTTT.

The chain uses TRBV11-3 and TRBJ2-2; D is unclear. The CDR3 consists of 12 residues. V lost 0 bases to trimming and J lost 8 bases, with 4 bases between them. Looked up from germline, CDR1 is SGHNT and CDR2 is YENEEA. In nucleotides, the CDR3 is TGTGCCAGCAGCTTAGAAGCGGGGGAGCTGTTTTTT. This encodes CASSLEAGELFF.

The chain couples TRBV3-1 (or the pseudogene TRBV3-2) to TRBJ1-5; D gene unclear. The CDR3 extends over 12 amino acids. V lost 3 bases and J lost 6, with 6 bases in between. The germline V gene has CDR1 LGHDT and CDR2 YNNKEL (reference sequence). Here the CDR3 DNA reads TGTGCCAGCAGCCAGGGAACTCAGCCCCAGCATTTT. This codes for CASSQGTQPQHF.

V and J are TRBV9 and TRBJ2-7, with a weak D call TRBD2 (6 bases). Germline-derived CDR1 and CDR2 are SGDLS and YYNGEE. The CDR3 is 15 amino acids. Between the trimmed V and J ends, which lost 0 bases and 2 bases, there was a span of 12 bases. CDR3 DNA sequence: TGTGCCAGCAGCGTAGGCGGGGAGCAGCCCTACGAGCAGTACTTC. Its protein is CASSVGGEQPYEQYF.

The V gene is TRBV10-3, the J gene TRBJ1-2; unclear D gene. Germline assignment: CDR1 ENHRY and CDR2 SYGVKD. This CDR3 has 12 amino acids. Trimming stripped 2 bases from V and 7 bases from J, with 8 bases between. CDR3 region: CAISEEELGYTF. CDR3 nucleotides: TGTGCCATCAGTGAGGAGGAACTTGGCTACACCTTC.

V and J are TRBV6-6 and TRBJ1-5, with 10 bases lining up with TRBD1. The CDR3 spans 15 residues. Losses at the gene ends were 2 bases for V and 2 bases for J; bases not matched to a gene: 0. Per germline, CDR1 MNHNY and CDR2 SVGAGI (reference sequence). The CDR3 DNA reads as TGTGCCAGCAGTTACGGGACAGGGGGCAATCAGCCCCAGCATTTT. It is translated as CASSYGTGGNQPQHF.

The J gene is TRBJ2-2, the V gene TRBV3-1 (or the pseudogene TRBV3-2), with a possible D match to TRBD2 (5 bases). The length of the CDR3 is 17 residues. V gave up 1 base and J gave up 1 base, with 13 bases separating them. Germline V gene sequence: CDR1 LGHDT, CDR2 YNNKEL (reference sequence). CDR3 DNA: TGTGCCAGCAGCCAAGCAGGCGGTGGGAGGAACACCGGGGAGCTGTTTTTT. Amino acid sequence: CASSQAGGGRNTGELFF.

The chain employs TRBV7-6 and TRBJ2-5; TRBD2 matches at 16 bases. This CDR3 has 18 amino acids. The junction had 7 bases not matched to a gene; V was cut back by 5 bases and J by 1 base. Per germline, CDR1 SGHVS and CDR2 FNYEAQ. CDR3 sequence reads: CASSRGLAGGPAQETQYF. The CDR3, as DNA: TGTGCCAGCAGCCGGGGACTAGCGGGAGGGCCCGCCCAAGAGACCCAGTACTTC.

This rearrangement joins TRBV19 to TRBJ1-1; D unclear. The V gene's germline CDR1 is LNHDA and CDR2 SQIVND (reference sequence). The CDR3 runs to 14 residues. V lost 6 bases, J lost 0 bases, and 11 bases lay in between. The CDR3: CASSHRAMNTEAFF. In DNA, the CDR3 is TGTGCCAGTAGCCACCGGGCCATGAACACTGAAGCTTTCTTT.

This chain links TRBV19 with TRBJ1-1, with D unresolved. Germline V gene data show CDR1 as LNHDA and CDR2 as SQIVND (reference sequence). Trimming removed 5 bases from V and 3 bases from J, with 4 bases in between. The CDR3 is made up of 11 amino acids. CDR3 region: CASSYDTEAFF. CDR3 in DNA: TGTGCCAGTAGTTATGACACTGAAGCTTTCTTT.

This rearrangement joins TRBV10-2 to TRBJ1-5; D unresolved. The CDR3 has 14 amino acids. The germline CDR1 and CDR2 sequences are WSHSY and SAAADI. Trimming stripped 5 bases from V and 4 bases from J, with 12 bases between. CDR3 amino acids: CASSSAAPNQPQHF. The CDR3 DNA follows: TGCGCCAGCAGTTCGGCAGCACCGAATCAGCCCCAGCATTTT.

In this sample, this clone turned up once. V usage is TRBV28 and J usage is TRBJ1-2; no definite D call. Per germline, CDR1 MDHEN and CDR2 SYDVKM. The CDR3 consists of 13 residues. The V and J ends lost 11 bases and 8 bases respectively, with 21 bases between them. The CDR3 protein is CAGRDSGRRGYTF. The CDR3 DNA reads TGTGCCGGACGAGACTCAGGCCGGCGGGGCTACACCTTC.

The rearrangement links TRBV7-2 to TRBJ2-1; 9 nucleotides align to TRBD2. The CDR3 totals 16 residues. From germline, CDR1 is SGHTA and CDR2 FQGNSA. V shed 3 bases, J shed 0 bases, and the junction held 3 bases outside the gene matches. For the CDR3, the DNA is TGTGCCAGCAGCTTCAGCGGGAGGCTCTCCTACAATGAGCAGTTCTTC. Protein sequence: CASSFSGRLSYNEQFF.

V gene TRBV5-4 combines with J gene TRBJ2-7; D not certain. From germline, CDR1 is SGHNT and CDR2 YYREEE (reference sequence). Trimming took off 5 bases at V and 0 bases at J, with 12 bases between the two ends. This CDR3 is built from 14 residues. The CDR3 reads CASRAGPLSYEQYF. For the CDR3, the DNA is TGTGCCAGCAGGGCCGGACCCCTCTCCTACGAGCAGTACTTC.

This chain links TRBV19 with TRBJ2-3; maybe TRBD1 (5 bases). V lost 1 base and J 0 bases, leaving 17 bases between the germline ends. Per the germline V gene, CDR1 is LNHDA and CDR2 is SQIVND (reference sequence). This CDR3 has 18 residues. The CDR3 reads CASSIAPTGSASTDTQYF. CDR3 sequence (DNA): TGTGCCAGTAGTATAGCTCCTACAGGCTCCGCTAGCACAGATACGCAGTATTTT.